This note documents a single T cell receptor beta chain sequence. Its antigen is not identified. In germline, CDR1 is LNHDA, CDR2 SQIVND (reference sequence). The CDR3 covers 16 residues. The germline V and J ends were trimmed by 6 bases and 0 bases, with 15 bases remaining between them. This entry comes from a study of T-cell memory formation after mild COVID-19. For the study at large: TCR clusters mostly belonged to single donors. Study findings and constraints: The study detected some responding clones in pre-infection memory, suggesting cross-reactive memory joined. Balance between CD4 and CD8 was seen in clones contracting day 15 to 85, and a CD4+ lean was seen in later expanders. Mostly located in CM and EM were contracting CD4+ clones, with contracting CD8+ clones located in EMRA.

TCRdb re-called the 5' RACE reads through MiXCR, storing one row per CDR3 protein. This table has around 470,000 distinct CDR3 sequences, roughly 20% appearing once. The chain is built from TRBV19 and TRBJ2-1; D call uncertain. The clonotype originates from an adult woman who had mild COVID-19 (a few samples of this study predate the infection). Cell type and time point are not known. The sequencing sample was made of PBMCs or a T cell subset sorted from them (not recorded which). CDR3 sequence: CASSNRPTYSYNEQFF. CDR3 bases: TGTGCCAGTAGCAACCGTCCTACTTACTCCTACAATGAGCAGTTCTTC.